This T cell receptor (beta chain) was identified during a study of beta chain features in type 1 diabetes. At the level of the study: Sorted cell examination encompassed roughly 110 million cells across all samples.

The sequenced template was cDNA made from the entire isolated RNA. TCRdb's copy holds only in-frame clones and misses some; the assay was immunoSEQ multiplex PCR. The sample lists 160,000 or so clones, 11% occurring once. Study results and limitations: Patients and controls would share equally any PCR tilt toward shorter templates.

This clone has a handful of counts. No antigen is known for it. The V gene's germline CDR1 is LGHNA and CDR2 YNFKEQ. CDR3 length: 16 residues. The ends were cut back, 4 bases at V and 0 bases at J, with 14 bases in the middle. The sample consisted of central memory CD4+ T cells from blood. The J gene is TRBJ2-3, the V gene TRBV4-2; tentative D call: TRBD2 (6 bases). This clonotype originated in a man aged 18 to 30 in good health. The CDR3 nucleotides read TGTGCCAGCAGCCCATTAGCGGCAACTAGCACAGATACGCAGTATTTT. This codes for CASSPLAATSTDTQYF.